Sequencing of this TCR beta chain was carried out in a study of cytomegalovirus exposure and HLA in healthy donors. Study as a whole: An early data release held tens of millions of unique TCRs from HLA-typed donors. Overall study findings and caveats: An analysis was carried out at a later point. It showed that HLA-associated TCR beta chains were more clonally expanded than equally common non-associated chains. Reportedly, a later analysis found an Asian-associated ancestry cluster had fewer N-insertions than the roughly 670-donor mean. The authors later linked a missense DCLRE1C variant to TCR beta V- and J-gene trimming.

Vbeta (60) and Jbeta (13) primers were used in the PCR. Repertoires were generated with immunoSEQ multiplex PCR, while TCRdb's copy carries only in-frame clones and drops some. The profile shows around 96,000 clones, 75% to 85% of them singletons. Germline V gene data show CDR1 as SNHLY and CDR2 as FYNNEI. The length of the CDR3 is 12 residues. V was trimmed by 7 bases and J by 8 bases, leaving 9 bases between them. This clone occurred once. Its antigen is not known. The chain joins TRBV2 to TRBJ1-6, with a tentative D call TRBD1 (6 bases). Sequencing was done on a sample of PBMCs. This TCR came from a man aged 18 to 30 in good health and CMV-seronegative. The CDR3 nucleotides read TGTGCCAGCAACCACAGGGATTCACCCCTCCACTTT. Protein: CASNHRDSPLHF.